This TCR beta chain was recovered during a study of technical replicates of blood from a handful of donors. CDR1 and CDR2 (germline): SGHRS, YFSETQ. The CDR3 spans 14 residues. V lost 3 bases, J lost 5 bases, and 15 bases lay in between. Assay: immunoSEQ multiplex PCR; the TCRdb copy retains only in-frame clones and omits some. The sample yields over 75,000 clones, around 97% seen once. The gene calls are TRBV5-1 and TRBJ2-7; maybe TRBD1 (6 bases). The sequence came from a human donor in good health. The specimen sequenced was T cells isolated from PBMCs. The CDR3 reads CASSSPQGSDEQYF. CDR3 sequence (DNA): TGCGCCAGCAGCTCACCCCAGGGGAGCGACGAGCAGTACTTC.